This TCR beta chain is from a study of cytomegalovirus exposure and HLA in healthy donors. Study in general: An early data release held approximately 80 million unique TCRs from HLA-typed donors. Findings and caveats of the study: Sequencing likely caused a cluster of highly shared sequence variants. TCR beta chain V- and J-gene trimming was linked, in a later analysis, to a missense variant in DCLRE1C. There were 150 to 200 TCR beta chains listed as cytomegalovirus-associated.

It was with 60 Vbeta and 13 Jbeta primers that the PCR ran. Using immunoSEQ multiplex PCR, the repertoire was profiled, and TCRdb retains in-frame clones only, with some absent. This sample yields roughly 36,000 clones, of which roughly 78% are seen a single time; 5% to 6.5% belongs to the top ten. This clone was counted a single time. Its antigen is unidentified. Compared with germline, one end of the junction differs, possibly owing to a read error. CDR1 GTSNPN and CDR2 SVGIG come from the germline V gene (reference sequence). The CDR3 loop spans 14 amino acids. V is TRBV30 and J is TRBJ1-4; D is unclear. The TCR sequence derives from a male donor in good health and CMV-seronegative. The sequencing sample was made of PBMCs. CDR3 loop: CAWGVQTRGEKLFF. CDR3 sequence (DNA): TGTGCCTGGGGTGTACAGACCCGAGGGGAAAAACTGTTTTTT.